These 25 T cell receptor beta chains came from one sample sequenced in a study of shared clonotypes between healthy human individuals. The repertoire was sequenced with immunoSEQ multiplex PCR; TCRdb's copy has only in-frame clones and lacks some. The sample contains about 2.3 million clones, around 90% of which appear only once. The material sequenced was naive CD4+ T cells from PBMCs. Sample subset: CD45RA+ positively selected. The receptors stem from a man between 18 and 35 years old in good health. Some clones in this sample may be carry-over from other donors' samples.

The chain has TRBV7-2 and TRBJ1-1, with TRBD1 matching over 8 bases. Per germline, CDR1 SGHTA and CDR2 FQGNSA. With 4 bases clipped from V and 0 bases from J, the junction kept 4 bases outside the gene matches. The CDR3 is 15 residues long. This CDR3 reads CASSWTGLMNTEAFF. For the CDR3, the DNA is TGTGCCAGCAGCTGGACAGGGCTTATGAACACTGAAGCTTTCTTT.

The chain recombines TRBV7-8 with TRBJ2-3; 10 nucleotides agree with TRBD2. CDR3 length: 17 amino acids. Germline V CDR1 and CDR2: SGHVS, FQNEAQ. V trimming: 5 bases; J trimming: 0 bases; junction bases outside the gene matches: 8. In nucleotides, the CDR3 is TGTGCCAGCAGCCGGGGACTAGCGCCTGCTAGCACAGATACGCAGTATTTT. It is translated as CASSRGLAPASTDTQYF.

This clone was recorded only once. CDR3 in amino acids: CASSLVAALYNEQFF. Written as DNA, the CDR3 is TGCGCCAGCAGCTTGGTAGCGGCACTATACAATGAGCAGTTCTTC. The rearrangement links TRBV5-1 to TRBJ2-1, with a weak D call TRBD2 (6 bases). The CDR3 contains 15 residues. Trimming took off 0 bases at V and 4 bases at J, with 11 bases between the two ends. CDR1 is SGHRS and CDR2 is YFSETQ in the germline V gene. Variable domain in full (rest from reference TRBV5-1 and TRBJ2-1): KAGVTQTPRYLIKTRGQQVTLSCSPISGHRSVSWYQQTPGQGLQFLFEYFSETQRNKGNFPGRFSGRQFSNSRSEMNVSTLELGDSALYLCASSLVAALYNEQFFGPGTRLTVL.

The chain recombines TRBV28 with TRBJ1-4; D remains ambiguous. V lost 4 bases and J 4 bases, leaving 16 bases between the germline ends. This CDR3 has 16 amino acids. Germline values: CDR1 MDHEN, CDR2 SYDVKM. The CDR3 sequence: CASSSPSRRSNEKLFF. The CDR3 bases are TGTGCCAGCAGTTCACCGTCGAGGAGGAGTAATGAAAAACTGTTTTTT.

The gene calls are TRBV29-1 and TRBJ2-7; 8 positions match TRBD1. The V and J ends lost 7 bases and 1 base, in that order; junction bases with no gene match: 9. The CDR3 extends over 14 amino acids. Germline-derived CDR1 and CDR2 are SQVTM and ANQGSEA. The CDR3 loop reads CSGAGTGTSYEQYF. CDR3 nucleotide sequence: TGCAGCGGCGCCGGGACAGGTACGTCCTACGAGCAGTACTTC.

V and J are TRBV28 and TRBJ2-5; 15 nucleotides line up with TRBD2. Trimming at V came to 6 bases and at J to 1 base, leaving 6 bases not matched to a gene. Germline-derived CDR1 and CDR2 are MDHEN and SYDVKM. This CDR3 comprises 17 residues. The CDR3: CASRAPGLAGGQETQYF. DNA for the CDR3: TGTGCCAGCAGGGCACCGGGACTAGCGGGAGGCCAAGAGACCCAGTACTTC. The whole variable domain, remainder taken from reference TRBV28 and TRBJ2-5, is DVKVTQSSRYLVKRTGEKVFLECVQDMDHENMFWYRQDPGLGLRLIYFSYDVKMKEKGDIPEGYSVSREKKERFSLILESASTNQTSMYLCASRAPGLAGGQETQYFGPGTRLLVL.

This chain connects TRBV6-6 to TRBJ2-3; D gene uncertain. Trimming removed 4 bases at V and 0 bases at J, with 8 bases between. Germline values: CDR1 MNHNY, CDR2 SVGAGI (reference sequence). The CDR3 runs to 14 residues. The CDR3 sequence: CASSWQASTDTQYF. The CDR3 DNA is TGTGCCAGCAGTTGGCAGGCTAGCACAGATACGCAGTATTTT.

The rearrangement joins TRBV2 to TRBJ2-7; D is perhaps TRBD1 or TRBD2 (5 bases each). Trimming pared 8 bases from V and 3 bases from J, leaving 17 bases between. Germline V lookup: CDR1 SNHLY, CDR2 FYNNEI. The CDR3 has 14 residues. The CDR3: CASSGTWVDYEQYF. The CDR3 region has the DNA TGTGCCAGCTCGGGGACGTGGGTGGACTACGAGCAGTACTTC.

The chain joins TRBV7-3 to TRBJ2-3; 12 positions agree with TRBD2. The germline V gene has CDR1 SGHTA and CDR2 FQGTGA. The junction had 14 bases not matched to a gene; V was cut back by 0 bases and J by 4 bases. The CDR3 runs to 20 residues. This chain's CDR3 is CASSLTPIISSGRVADTQYF. CDR3 bases: TGTGCCAGCAGCTTAACCCCGATTATTTCTAGCGGGAGGGTGGCAGATACGCAGTATTTT.

The rearrangement joins TRBV2 to TRBJ2-2; a possible D gene is TRBD1 (6 bases). The germline CDR1 and CDR2 sequences are SNHLY and FYNNEI. The CDR3 sequence is 14 residues long. The CDR3 sequence: CASVAGANTGELFF. The CDR3 DNA reads TGTGCGAGCGTGGCAGGGGCGAACACCGGGGAGCTGTTTTTT.

To note about this clone: Other DNA sequences in this specimen translate into the identical CDR3. The chain combines TRBV7-9 with TRBJ2-7; TRBD1 matches at 8 bases. The CDR3 length is 14 residues. CDR1 and CDR2 from the germline V gene are SEHNR and FQNEAQ (reference sequence). Germline trimming cut 1 base from V and 3 bases from J; bases unmatched to any gene: 2. The CDR3 loop is CASSLGGQGYEQYF. The CDR3 DNA sequence: TGTGCCAGCAGCTTAGGAGGACAGGGCTACGAGCAGTACTTC. Drawing the rest from reference TRBV7-9 and TRBJ2-7, the complete variable domain is DTGVSQNPRHKITKRGQNVTFRCDPISEHNRLYWYRQTLGQGPEFLTYFQNEAQLEKSRLLSDRFSAERPKGSFSTLEIQRTEQGDSAMYLCASSLGGQGYEQYFGPGTRLTVT.

CDR3 nucleotide sequence: TGTGCCGGAACTGAGGCGGGAGGTTACGAGCAGTACTTC. It yields the protein CAGTEAGGYEQYF. The rearrangement joins TRBV7-9 to TRBJ2-7, with 8 nucleotides matching TRBD2. Germline loops: CDR1 SEHNR, CDR2 FQNEAQ (reference sequence). The ends lost 11 bases at V and 4 bases at J; junction bases unmatched: 10. CDR3 length: 13 residues.

In the case of this clone: The same CDR3 is also encoded by other DNA sequences in this sample. The rearrangement joins TRBV29-1 to TRBJ2-5; either TRBD1 or TRBD2 may supply D (5 bases each). Germline values: CDR1 SQVTM, CDR2 ANQGSEA. V was shortened by 6 bases and J by 2 bases, with 13 bases between the two germline ends. CDR3 length: 13 amino acids. The CDR3 DNA reads as TGCAGCGTCCGGGGCAGGCTACAAGAGACCCAGTACTTC. Translated, it gives CSVRGRLQETQYF.

This chain uses TRBV7-9 with TRBJ1-1, with D hard to call. This CDR3 spans 12 amino acids. V was pared by 5 bases and J by 5 bases, with 9 bases between. In germline, CDR1 is SEHNR, CDR2 FQNEAQ (reference sequence). Here the CDR3 DNA reads TGTGCCAGCAGCCTTTATCAGACTGAAGCTTTCTTT. Its protein is CASSLYQTEAFF.

As to this clone: In the same sample, other DNA sequences code for this CDR3. The gene calls are TRBV11-3 and TRBJ2-1, with TRBD2 as a possible D gene (5 bases). This CDR3 has 12 residues. Between the trimmed V and J ends, which lost 5 bases and 7 bases, there was a span of 9 bases. CDR1 is SGHNT, CDR2 YENEEA, per germline. The CDR3 sequence: CASSPGGNEQFF. In DNA form, the CDR3 reads TGTGCCAGCAGCCCTGGCGGGAATGAGCAGTTCTTC.

V usage is TRBV5-1 and J usage is TRBJ1-2; D uncertain. The CDR3 has 13 amino acids. V was pared by 0 bases and J by 7 bases, with 10 bases between. From germline, CDR1 is SGHRS and CDR2 YFSETQ. CDR3 in amino acids: CASSLAGDTGYTF. CDR3 bases: TGCGCCAGCAGCTTGGCGGGTGACACTGGCTACACCTTC.

This chain connects TRBV28 to TRBJ1-4, with D perhaps TRBD1 (6 bases). Germline V gene sequence: CDR1 MDHEN, CDR2 SYDVKM. Between the trimmed V and J ends, which lost 5 bases and 6 bases, there was a span of 16 bases. The CDR3 has 15 residues. The CDR3 loop reads CASSGRAKGDEKLFF. CDR3 sequence (DNA): TGTGCCAGCAGTGGGCGAGCTAAGGGGGATGAAAAACTGTTTTTT.

As for this clone: Other DNA sequences from this sample encode an identical CDR3 as well. The V gene is TRBV7-3, the J gene TRBJ2-1; the match to TRBD2 covers 9 bases. From germline, CDR1 is SGHTA and CDR2 FQGTGA. V lost 5 bases and J lost 5; bases outside the gene matches: 10. The CDR3 covers 16 residues. This CDR3 reads CASSPSGLAGDNEQFF. The CDR3 DNA is TGTGCCAGCAGCCCCAGCGGATTAGCGGGAGACAATGAGCAGTTCTTC.

The J gene is TRBJ2-2, the V gene TRBV18, with 8 bases that match TRBD1. With 3 bases clipped from V and 6 bases from J, the junction kept 15 bases outside the gene matches. The CDR3 loop spans 18 amino acids. The V gene's germline CDR1 is KGHSH and CDR2 LQKENI. The CDR3 here is CASSPYSGGATVAGELFF. The DNA of the CDR3 is TGTGCCAGCTCACCTTATTCAGGGGGCGCAACAGTAGCCGGGGAGCTGTTTTTT.

This clone was found once. J is TRBJ2-3 and V is TRBV7-2; 7 nucleotides match TRBD2. The CDR3 is 15 residues long. V lost 5 bases to trimming and J lost 5 bases; unmatched junction nucleotides: 10. Germline CDR1 is SGHTA and CDR2 is FQGNSA. The DNA of the CDR3 is TGTGCCAGCAGCCCAGCGCGGGAGTGGATAGATACGCAGTATTTT. Its translation: CASSPAREWIDTQYF. Looking up the rest from reference TRBV7-2 and TRBJ2-3 gives the full variable domain: GAGVSQSPSNKVTEKGKDVELRCDPISGHTALYWYRQSLGQGLEFLIYFQGNSAPDKSGLPSDRFSAERTGGSVSTLTIQRTQQEDSAVYLCASSPAREWIDTQYFGPGTRLTVL.

The chain employs TRBV28 and TRBJ2-5; the match to TRBD1 covers 7 bases. CDR3 length: 13 amino acids. The V gene end was trimmed by 5 bases and the J gene end by 5 bases; junction bases not matched to a gene: 5. Germline CDR1 MDHEN, CDR2 SYDVKM. The CDR3: CASSPGTAETQYF. CDR3 nucleotides: TGTGCCAGCAGTCCAGGGACAGCTGAGACCCAGTACTTC.

The chain's CDR3 is CASSYGAGGIYGYTF. CDR3 in DNA: TGTGCCAGCAGTTACGGGGCAGGAGGGATTTATGGCTACACCTTC. The chain has TRBV6-5 and TRBJ1-2, with D tentatively TRBD1 (5 bases). This CDR3 has 15 residues. Germline V gene sequence: CDR1 MNHEY, CDR2 SVGAGI. Trimming shortened V by 2 bases and J by 5 bases, and 15 bases separated the two germline ends.

J is TRBJ2-7 and V is TRBV7-9; 10 bases fit TRBD2. The V gene's germline CDR1 is SEHNR and CDR2 FQNEAQ (reference sequence). CDR3 length equals 16 residues. V was clipped by 4 bases and J by 3 bases; unmatched bases: 9. CDR3 protein: CASSSWIAGGLYEQYF. CDR3 nucleotides: TGTGCCAGCAGCTCATGGATAGCGGGAGGCCTCTACGAGCAGTACTTC.

V gene TRBV5-1 combines with J gene TRBJ2-5; 8 bases agree with TRBD1. V was pared by 5 bases and J by 5 bases, with 8 bases of the junction left unmatched. The CDR3 contains 14 residues. Germline CDR1 SGHRS, CDR2 YFSETQ. The CDR3 DNA reads TGCGCCAGCAGGGACACAGGGGGTGGGGAGACCCAGTACTTC. Translation: CASRDTGGGETQYF.

This clone was picked up a small number of times. The chain carries TRBV30 and TRBJ1-4; the D is unclear. The germline V gene has CDR1 GTSNPN and CDR2 SVGIG (reference sequence). The CDR3 sequence is 15 residues long. V lost 2 bases to trimming and J lost 5 bases, with 15 bases between them. DNA of the CDR3: TGTGCCTGGAGTCAGTATGCAAGATCAAATGAAAAACTGTTTTTT. This gives the protein CAWSQYARSNEKLFF. Based on the CDR3 plus reference TRBV30 and TRBJ1-4, the full variable domain is SQTIHQWPATLVQPVGSPLSLECTVEGTSNPNLYWYRQAAGRGLQLLFYSVGIGQISSEVPQNLSASRPQDRQFILSSKKLLLSDSGFYLCAWSQYARSNEKLFFGSGTQLSVL.